This entry lists 31 T cell receptor beta chains sequenced from one sample in a study of cytotoxic CD8 clonotypes in ibrutinib-treated CLL. Profiled with immunoSEQ multiplex PCR; TCRdb holds only in-frame clones, not every one. Here the sample spans about 250,000 clones, 60% to 75% being singletons. Material: PBMCs, obtained after 24 months of ibrutinib treatment. These receptors were taken from a human donor with chronic lymphocytic leukemia.

In DNA, the CDR3 is TGCGCCAGCAGCCCAATAACAGGCACTAACATGAACACTGAAGCTTTCTTT. Residues: CASSPITGTNMNTEAFF. V gene TRBV5-1 combines with J gene TRBJ1-1, with a weak D call TRBD1 (5 bases). CDR1 and CDR2 from the germline V gene are SGHRS and YFSETQ. The CDR3 covers 17 residues. Trimming took off 4 bases at V and 0 bases at J, with 19 bases between the two ends.

This chain joins TRBV18 and TRBJ1-5; 12 positions match TRBD1. In germline, CDR1 is KGHSH, CDR2 LQKENI. Trimming removed 6 bases from V and 7 bases from J; junction bases left unmatched: 7. This CDR3 comprises 15 residues. Here the CDR3 reads CASSGDRGQGQPQHF. The CDR3 nucleotides read TGTGCCAGCTCCGGGGACAGGGGGCAAGGACAGCCCCAGCATTTT.

This chain links TRBV5-6 with TRBJ2-5, with 11 bases identical to TRBD1. In germline, CDR1 is SGHDT, CDR2 YYEEEE. This CDR3 has 15 amino acids. Trimming at V came to 3 bases and at J to 2 bases, leaving 3 bases not matched to a gene. CDR3 nucleotide sequence: TGTGCCAGCAGCTGGGACAGGGGGAAACAAGAGACCCAGTACTTC. Protein: CASSWDRGKQETQYF. The full variable domain, in which reference TRBV5-6 and TRBJ2-5 provide the parts outside the CDR3, is DAGVTQSPTHLIKTRGQQVTLRCSPKSGHDTVSWYQQALGQGPQFIFQYYEEEERQRGNFPDRFSGHQFPNYSSELNVNALLLGDSALYLCASSWDRGKQETQYFGPGTRLLVL.

The chain carries TRBV10-2 and TRBJ2-1; 13 positions agree with TRBD2. CDR3 length: 16 amino acids. V shed 7 bases and J 7 bases; nucleotides not matched to a gene: 10. CDR1 and CDR2 (germline): WSHSY, SAAADI. CDR3 region: CASNRGTSGNYNEQFF. CDR3 nucleotide sequence: TGCGCCAGCAATCGGGGGACTAGCGGGAATTATAATGAGCAGTTCTTC.

The J gene is TRBJ2-5, the V gene TRBV2; 13 bases agree with TRBD2. Germline CDR1 reads SNHLY; CDR2 reads FYNNEI. Trimming at V came to 7 bases and at J to 4 bases, leaving 6 bases not matched to a gene. The CDR3 sequence is 15 residues long. CDR3 in DNA: TGTGCCAGCAATACACTAGCGGGAGGGCCAGAGACCCAGTACTTC. Translation gives CASNTLAGGPETQYF.

The chain is built from TRBV5-4 and TRBJ2-7; D gene unclear. From germline, CDR1 is SGHNT and CDR2 YYREEE (reference sequence). Trimming cost V 4 bases and J 4 bases, with 15 bases left between them. The CDR3 has 14 amino acids. Written as DNA, the CDR3 is TGTGCCAGCAGCCCTAAGAATCTGGAATACGAGCAGTACTTC. As protein: CASSPKNLEYEQYF.

The chain is built from TRBV15 and TRBJ2-7, with D perhaps matching TRBD1 (7 bases). Germline CDR1 is LNHNV and CDR2 is YYDKDF (reference sequence). V gave up 6 bases and J gave up 0 bases, with 21 bases separating them. The CDR3 spans 17 residues. CDR3 protein: CATSHGRGGTASYEQYF. DNA for the CDR3: TGTGCCACCAGTCACGGTCGAGGCGGGACAGCCTCCTACGAGCAGTACTTC.

CDR3 region: CASSVASQETQYF. Written as DNA, the CDR3 is TGTGCCAGCAGCGTAGCCAGCCAAGAGACCCAGTACTTC. V gene TRBV9 combines with J gene TRBJ2-5, with D hard to call. Trimming stripped 0 bases from V and 1 base from J, with 4 bases between. The germline CDR1 and CDR2 sequences are SGDLS and YYNGEE. The CDR3 runs to 13 residues.

This clone came up once. The gene calls are TRBV28 and TRBJ2-7; D unclear. CDR1 MDHEN and CDR2 SYDVKM come from the germline V gene. The CDR3 runs 13 residues. The germline V and J ends were trimmed by 5 bases and 4 bases, with 12 bases remaining between them. CDR3 nucleotide sequence: TGTGCCAGCAGTGCCGCGGACCGATACGAGCAGTACTTC. It translates to CASSAADRYEQYF.

The chain carries TRBV2 and TRBJ2-6; unclear D gene. V lost 5 bases to trimming and J lost 1 base, with 12 bases between them. This CDR3 is 16 amino acids long. CDR1 SNHLY and CDR2 FYNNEI come from the germline V gene. DNA for the CDR3: TGTGCCAGCAGTCTTCTTACAACGTCTGGGGCCAACGTCCTGACTTTC. Translating gives CASSLLTTSGANVLTF. The full variable domain, in which reference TRBV2 and TRBJ2-6 provide the parts outside the CDR3, is EPEVTQTPSHQVTQMGQEVILRCVPISNHLYFYWYRQILGQKVEFLVSFYNNEISEKSEIFDDQFSVERPDGSNFTLKIRSTKLEDSAMYFCASSLLTTSGANVLTFGAGSRLTVL.

J is TRBJ2-3 and V is TRBV7-2; either TRBD1 or TRBD2 may fit D (6 bases each). V shed 5 bases and J shed 1 base, with 16 bases lying between them. The CDR3 length is 16 residues. Germline V gives CDR1 SGHTA, CDR2 FQGNSA. For the CDR3, the DNA is TGTGCCAGCAGCGGAGGGACAAACTACGGCACAGATACGCAGTATTTT. It translates to CASSGGTNYGTDTQYF. Full variable domain (missing parts from reference TRBV7-2 and TRBJ2-3): GAGVSQSPSNKVTEKGKDVELRCDPISGHTALYWYRQSLGQGLEFLIYFQGNSAPDKSGLPSDRFSAERTGGSVSTLTIQRTQQEDSAVYLCASSGGTNYGTDTQYFGPGTRLTVL.

The rearrangement uses TRBV7-6 and TRBJ2-6; tentatively, D is TRBD1 (5 bases). The CDR3 has 14 residues. The germline gives CDR1 SGHVS, CDR2 FNYEAQ. Deletions cut 6 bases from V and 2 bases from J, with 8 bases between. CDR3 amino acids: CASRGEAGANVLTF. The CDR3 nucleotides read TGTGCCAGCAGAGGGGAAGCTGGGGCCAACGTCCTGACTTTC. The entire variable domain, with the rest obtained from reference TRBV7-6 and TRBJ2-6, is as follows: GAGVSQSPRYKVTKRGQDVALRCDPISGHVSLYWYRQALGQGPEFLTYFNYEAQQDKSGLPNDRFSAERPEGSISTLTIQRTEQRDSAMYRCASRGEAGANVLTFGAGSRLTVL.

This sequence joins TRBV14 and TRBJ2-5; 11 bases map to TRBD2. The length of the CDR3 is 17 residues. Germline CDR1 is SGHDN and CDR2 is FVKESK. V lost 0 bases, J lost 5 bases, and 8 bases stayed unmatched. The DNA of the CDR3 is TGTGCCAGCAGCCAAGACCCCGAGCTAGCGGGAGGTGAGACCCAGTACTTC. Its translation is CASSQDPELAGGETQYF.

This chain connects TRBV7-3 to TRBJ2-7, with D possibly matching TRBD2 (5 bases). Trimming removed 3 bases from V and 4 bases from J, with 7 bases in between. Germline V gives CDR1 SGHTA, CDR2 FQGTGA. There are 12 residues in the CDR3. CDR3 bases: TGTGCCAGCAGCTTTCCGGGGTACGAGCAGTACTTC. Amino acids: CASSFPGYEQYF.

V and J are TRBV9 and TRBJ2-7, with D unresolved. V shed 4 bases and J shed 2 bases, with 13 bases lying between them. The CDR3 runs 14 residues. In germline, CDR1 is SGDLS, CDR2 YYNGEE. The CDR3 DNA reads TGTGCCAGCAGCCCTTCCGGGTTCCCCTACGAGCAGTACTTC. It codes for CASSPSGFPYEQYF. The full variable domain, with the rest looked up from reference TRBV9 and TRBJ2-7, is DSGVTQTPKHLITATGQRVTLRCSPRSGDLSVYWYQQSLDQGLQFLIQYYNGEERAKGNILERFSAQQFPDLHSELNLSSLELGDSALYFCASSPSGFPYEQYFGPGTRLTVT.

This clone was picked up a small number of times. The CDR3 region is CASSETGDTGELFF. For the CDR3, the DNA is TGTGCCAGCTCGGAGACAGGGGACACCGGGGAGCTGTTTTTT. The chain has TRBV18 and TRBJ2-2; 8 bases are shared with TRBD1. CDR1 and CDR2 (germline): KGHSH, LQKENI. CDR3 length: 14 amino acids. The V and J ends lost 6 bases and 3 bases, in that order; junction bases with no gene match: 3. Full variable domain (rest looked up from reference TRBV18 and TRBJ2-2): NAGVMQNPRHLVRRRGQEARLRCSPMKGHSHVYWYRQLPEEGLKFMVYLQKENIIDESGMPKERFSAEFPKEGPSILRIQQVVRGDSAAYFCASSETGDTGELFFGEGSRLTVL.

This clone was detected only a few times. This chain joins TRBV7-3 and TRBJ2-7, with no clear D. The V end lost 6 bases, the J end lost 0 bases, and 12 bases lay between the germline ends. The CDR3 is made up of 14 amino acids. Germline V CDR1 and CDR2: SGHTA, FQGTGA. CDR3 loop: CASSPDGFSYEQYF. CDR3 in DNA: TGTGCCAGCAGTCCCGACGGCTTCTCCTACGAGCAGTACTTC.

Only a few counts were recorded for this clone. This chain connects TRBV10-1 to TRBJ2-1, with TRBD1 matching 10 bases. The CDR3 contains 16 residues. V lost 0 bases to trimming and J lost 6 bases; unmatched junction nucleotides: 5. CDR1 is WNHNN, CDR2 SYGVQD, per germline (reference sequence). CDR3 sequence: CASSESDRGLVNEQFF. CDR3 nucleotide sequence: TGCGCCAGCAGTGAGTCCGACAGGGGGCTAGTCAATGAGCAGTTCTTC.

This clone was observed a few times. The rearrangement uses TRBV29-1 and TRBJ2-3, with TRBD2 matching over 7 bases. The junction had 5 bases not matched to a gene; V was cut back by 3 bases and J by 2 bases. CDR1 and CDR2 (germline): SQVTM, ANQGSEA. The CDR3 contains 14 residues. CDR3 nucleotide sequence: TGCAGCGTTGATCGCGGGAGCCCCACAGATACGCAGTATTTT. It yields the protein CSVDRGSPTDTQYF.

The CDR3 reads CASSPSIATNEKLFF. The CDR3 DNA reads TGTGCCAGCTCACCCTCCATTGCAACTAATGAAAAACTGTTTTTT. V is TRBV18 and J is TRBJ1-4; D is unclear. The V end was cut by 3 bases, the J end by 0 bases, with 8 bases between. This CDR3 has 15 amino acids. In germline, CDR1 is KGHSH, CDR2 LQKENI.

The rearrangement links TRBV10-3 to TRBJ1-4; 7 nucleotides line up with TRBD1. Looked up from germline, CDR1 is ENHRY and CDR2 is SYGVKD. The CDR3 loop spans 14 amino acids. V lost 6 bases and J lost 6; bases outside the gene matches: 7. DNA for the CDR3: TGTGCCATCAGGGGGGACAGTCTTTATGAAAAACTGTTTTTT. Amino acids: CAIRGDSLYEKLFF.

This clone has a handful of counts. V is TRBV4-2 and J is TRBJ2-7; no clear D gene. With 5 bases removed from V and 3 bases from J, the gap between germline ends came to 11 bases. The germline V gene has CDR1 LGHNA and CDR2 YNFKEQ. This CDR3 has 13 residues. DNA of the CDR3: TGTGCCAGCAGCGGGGTGTTGGGCTACGAGCAGTACTTC. Translating gives CASSGVLGYEQYF.

V usage is TRBV4-3 and J usage is TRBJ2-7, with D perhaps being TRBD1 or TRBD2 (5 bases each). Germline V gene sequence: CDR1 LGHNA, CDR2 YSLEER. This CDR3 region has 15 residues. The V and J ends lost 0 bases and 4 bases respectively, with 13 bases between them. The CDR3 DNA follows: TGCGCCAGCAGCCAAGAACCGTGGGGGATGTACGAGCAGTACTTC. Translation: CASSQEPWGMYEQYF.

This clone was seen just once. The J gene is TRBJ2-5, the V gene TRBV30; tentative D call: TRBD2 (6 bases). Germline CDR1 reads GTSNPN; CDR2 reads SVGIG (reference sequence). Trimming pared 5 bases from V and 2 bases from J, leaving 27 bases between. The CDR3 runs to 18 residues. The CDR3 sequence is CAWAGRYGRRNKQETQYF. CDR3 sequence (DNA): TGTGCCTGGGCTGGGAGGTATGGTAGGAGGAATAAACAAGAGACCCAGTACTTC.

The chain has TRBV28 and TRBJ1-2; 10 bases map to TRBD1. Per the germline V gene, CDR1 is MDHEN and CDR2 is SYDVKM. This CDR3 has 14 residues. V was clipped by 3 bases and J by 8 bases; unmatched bases: 6. The DNA for the CDR3 is TGTGCCAGCAGTTTGACAGGGGGCGCGTCGGGCTACACCTTC. This encodes CASSLTGGASGYTF.

This clone has a single count. V gene TRBV5-1 combines with J gene TRBJ2-1, with 7 bases aligning to TRBD2. Germline V gene sequence: CDR1 SGHRS, CDR2 YFSETQ. The trim removed 4 bases at V and 7 bases at J, leaving 14 bases unmatched. The length of the CDR3 is 16 residues. CDR3 sequence reads: CASSRGGRGSQNEQFF. As DNA, the CDR3 is TGCGCCAGCAGCCGGGGAGGGAGGGGTTCTCAGAATGAGCAGTTCTTC.

The chain recombines TRBV18 with TRBJ2-5; the D gene is possibly TRBD2 (6 bases). The V gene's germline CDR1 is KGHSH and CDR2 LQKENI. The length of the CDR3 is 15 residues. V was cut by 2 bases and J by 0 bases, with 10 bases left in between. CDR3 DNA: TGTGCCAGCTCACCAATTCGGGGGAACCAAGAGACCCAGTACTTC. Protein sequence: CASSPIRGNQETQYF.

The rearrangement uses TRBV7-3 and TRBJ2-1; 11 positions agree with TRBD2. Germline lookup yields CDR1 SGHTA and CDR2 FQGTGA. CDR3 size: 16 residues. V shed 6 bases and J 10 bases; nucleotides not matched to a gene: 14. CDR3 amino acids: CASRPPGLAETGEQFF. The CDR3 region has the DNA TGTGCCAGCAGGCCCCCGGGACTAGCGGAGACGGGGGAGCAGTTCTTC.

V and J are TRBV6-5 and TRBJ2-7; D call uncertain. This CDR3 spans 9 amino acids. The germline V gene has CDR1 MNHEY and CDR2 SVGAGI. V lost 10 bases, J lost 3 bases, and 4 bases lay in between. This CDR3 is CATDYEQYF. The CDR3 DNA is TGTGCCACCGACTACGAGCAGTACTTC.

This chain links TRBV4-2 with TRBJ2-7; a possible D gene is TRBD1 (5 bases). CDR1 and CDR2 (germline): LGHNA, YNFKEQ. The germline V and J ends were trimmed by 7 bases and 3 bases, with 13 bases remaining between them. The CDR3 has 13 amino acids. The CDR3 DNA reads TGTGCCAGCACCCAGGGCCCAAACTACGAGCAGTACTTC. Translation gives CASTQGPNYEQYF.

The rearrangement links TRBV6-1 to TRBJ2-1, with no clear D. This CDR3 region has 12 residues. V lost 6 bases to trimming and J lost 9 bases, with 12 bases between them. Germline V lookup: CDR1 MNHNS, CDR2 SASEGT. CDR3 nucleotide sequence: TGTGCCAGCAGGGACGGGTTGGTTGAGCAGTTCTTC. Translation gives CASRDGLVEQFF.